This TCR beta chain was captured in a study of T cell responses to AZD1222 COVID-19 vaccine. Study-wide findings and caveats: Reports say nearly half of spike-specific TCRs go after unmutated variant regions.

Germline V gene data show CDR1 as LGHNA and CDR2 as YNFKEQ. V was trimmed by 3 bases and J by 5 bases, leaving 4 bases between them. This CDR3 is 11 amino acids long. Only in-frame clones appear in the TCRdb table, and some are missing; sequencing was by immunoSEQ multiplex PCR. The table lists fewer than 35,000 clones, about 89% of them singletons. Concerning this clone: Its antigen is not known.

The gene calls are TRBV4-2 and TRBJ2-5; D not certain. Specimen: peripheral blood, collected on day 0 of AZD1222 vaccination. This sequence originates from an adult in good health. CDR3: CASSHGETQYF. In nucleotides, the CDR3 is TGTGCCAGCAGCCATGGGGAGACCCAGTACTTC.